This T cell receptor beta chain is drawn from a study of blood T cell repertoires in COVID-19. The table came from immunoSEQ multiplex PCR; TCRdb's copy has only in-frame clones and leaves some out. The sample records under 250,000 clones, 70% to 90% being singletons. This CDR3 region has 14 residues. Germline V gene sequence: CDR1 GTSNPN, CDR2 SVGIG (reference sequence). Trimming at V came to 4 bases and at J to 4 bases, leaving 7 bases not matched to a gene. The chain recombines TRBV30 with TRBJ2-1, with 7 nucleotides matching TRBD1. The sequenced sample consisted of peripheral blood. The source of this sequence is a man aged 45-60 years with COVID-19, enrolled during active disease. CDR3 coding DNA: TGTGCCTGGATTCCGGGACAGAGTTACAATGAGCAGTTCTTC. It specifies CAWIPGQSYNEQFF.